These 6 T cell receptor beta chains came from one sample sequenced in a study of beta chain features in type 1 diabetes. The study's findings and limits: Patients with Type 1 diabetes showed moderately but significantly shorter TCRB CDR3s in all four CD4+ subsets.

Reverse transcribing all isolated RNA meant expressed TCRB transcripts were sequenced. The protocol was immunoSEQ multiplex PCR, while the TCRdb copy is restricted to in-frame clones and leaves out a portion. The sample shows fewer than 450,000 clones, approximately 12% of them seen only once. For these receptors, no antigen is known. Sequencing was carried out using naive CD4+ T cells from blood. The receptors originated from a woman in her late teens or twenties with type 1 diabetes.

This clone was seen only a few times. This chain joins TRBV28 and TRBJ2-3; 13 bases agree with TRBD2. CDR1 and CDR2 from the germline V gene are MDHEN and SYDVKM. The CDR3 sequence is 17 residues long. V trimming: 4 bases; J trimming: 6 bases; junction bases outside the gene matches: 10. The CDR3 is CASSSPRTSGRRDTQYF. In DNA form, the CDR3 reads TGTGCCAGCAGTTCGCCCCGGACTAGCGGGAGACGGGATACGCAGTATTTT.

The chain uses TRBV28 and TRBJ2-7, with 8 bases matching TRBD2. Trimming removed 3 bases from V and 5 bases from J; junction bases left unmatched: 3. This CDR3 region has 13 residues. CDR1 and CDR2 from the germline V gene are MDHEN and SYDVKM. The CDR3 protein is CASSLGTRNEQYF. The CDR3 DNA sequence: TGTGCCAGCAGTTTGGGGACTAGGAACGAGCAGTACTTC.

This chain joins TRBV2 and TRBJ2-1, with 11 bases that match TRBD1. The CDR3 contains 14 residues. Germline V gives CDR1 SNHLY, CDR2 FYNNEI. Trimming took 4 bases from V and 9 from J; bases not matched to a gene: 5. Here the CDR3 reads CASSGDRGRSEQFF. CDR3 DNA: TGTGCCAGCAGTGGGGACAGGGGGAGGAGTGAGCAGTTCTTC. Filled out from reference TRBV2 and TRBJ2-1, the complete variable domain reads EPEVTQTPSHQVTQMGQEVILRCVPISNHLYFYWYRQILGQKVEFLVSFYNNEISEKSEIFDDQFSVERPDGSNFTLKIRSTKLEDSAMYFCASSGDRGRSEQFFGPGTRLTVL.

The chain has TRBV5-1 and TRBJ2-2; 7 bases match TRBD2. Germline-derived CDR1 and CDR2 are SGHRS and YFSETQ. Trimming cost V 0 bases and J 2 bases; bases outside gene matches: 4. This CDR3 comprises 16 residues. The CDR3 nucleotides read TGCGCCAGCAGCTTGGTGGCGGGAGACAACACCGGGGAGCTGTTTTTT. It yields the protein CASSLVAGDNTGELFF.

Only a few counts were recorded for this clone. CDR3 in DNA: TGTGCCAGCAGCTTAGGACTAGCGGGAGCTCCGGATACGCAGTATTTT. This encodes CASSLGLAGAPDTQYF. V and J are TRBV7-2 and TRBJ2-3; 12 positions agree with TRBD2. CDR3 length: 16 residues. Losses at the gene ends were 1 base for V and 6 bases for J; bases not matched to a gene: 5. Germline loops: CDR1 SGHTA, CDR2 FQGNSA.

The chain couples TRBV2 to TRBJ1-1, with 7 nucleotides matching TRBD1. Germline loops: CDR1 SNHLY, CDR2 FYNNEI. This CDR3 is built from 15 residues. With V trimmed by 4 bases and J by 2 bases, 7 bases remained unmatched. The CDR3 sequence: CASSVMGQPNTEAFF. CDR3 sequence (DNA): TGTGCCAGCAGTGTTATGGGACAGCCAAACACTGAAGCTTTCTTT.